This paragraph covers one TCR beta chain sequence. Its antigen is not identified. This sample is drawn from a study of cytomegalovirus exposure and HLA in healthy donors. Findings and limits, study-wide: Excluded were some V segments that proved indistinguishable, including TRBV6-2 and TRBV6-3.

PCR employed 60 Vbeta and 13 Jbeta primers. Assay: immunoSEQ multiplex PCR; the TCRdb copy retains only in-frame clones and omits some. This sample carries around 100,000 clones, around 79% of them seen once, and the ten largest clones take 1.5% to 2%. This CDR3 region has 15 residues. Trimming took off 1 base at V and 1 base at J, with 10 bases between the two ends. Germline V gene data show CDR1 as SGHVS and CDR2 as FQNEAQ. The rearrangement joins TRBV7-8 to TRBJ1-1; D is uncertain. This receptor was taken from a woman aged 40 to 49 in good health and CMV-seronegative. Sequenced sample: PBMCs. CDR3 nucleotides: TGTGCCAGCAGCTTAGTGCGGGCCTGGAACACTGAAGCTTTCTTT. It yields the protein CASSLVRAWNTEAFF.